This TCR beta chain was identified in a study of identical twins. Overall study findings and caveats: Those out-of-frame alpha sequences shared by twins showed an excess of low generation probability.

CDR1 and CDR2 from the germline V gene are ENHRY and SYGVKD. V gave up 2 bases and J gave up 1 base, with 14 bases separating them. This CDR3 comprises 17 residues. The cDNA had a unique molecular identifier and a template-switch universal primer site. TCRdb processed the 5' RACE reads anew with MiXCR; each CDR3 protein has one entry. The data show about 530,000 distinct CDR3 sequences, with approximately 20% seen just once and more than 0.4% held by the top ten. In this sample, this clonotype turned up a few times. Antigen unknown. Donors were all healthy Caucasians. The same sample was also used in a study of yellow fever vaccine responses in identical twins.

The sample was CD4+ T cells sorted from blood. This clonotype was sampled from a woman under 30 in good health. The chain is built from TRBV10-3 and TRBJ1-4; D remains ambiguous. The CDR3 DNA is TGTGCCATCAGTGAGGGGTATCAAGCGAAAACTAATGAAAAACTGTTTTTT. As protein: CAISEGYQAKTNEKLFF.